These 14 T cell receptor beta chains originate from one sample sequenced in a study of regulatory T cells in long-lasting Graves disease (dated by TCRdb to about 2021). The label giving this sample's time point can be read as: newly diagnosed GD, antithyroid drugs for less than 3 months. For both TCR sequencing and RNA sequencing, RNA was extracted from PBMCs using TRIzol. Libraries came from multiplex PCR. The sequencing machine was an Illumina HiSeq 4000. iRepertoire HTBI primers and Arm-PCR amplification of CDR3 regions were used to construct TCR beta libraries. Clones were called with MiXCR by TCRdb after fastp trimmed the public reads at Q25, and only in-frame beta chains were retained. Identical CDR3 protein sequences are pooled into one entry, listed with their most common genes and DNA. Recorded for this sample are roughly 520,000 distinct CDR3 sequences; around 12% of them occurred a single time. Roughly 8.9% of the sample goes to the ten largest clones.

These data also featured in a second study, about T cells in Graves' hyperthyroidism and ophthalmopathy.

Sequencing was performed on peripheral blood mononuclear cells (PBMCs), taken at new diagnosis, from a patient treated with antithyroid drugs. The receptors here all came from a woman aged 25 to 45 with Graves disease. Donor details come from another sample of the same person, matched by shared clones.

This clonotype occurred many times. This chain connects TRBV2 to TRBJ1-5; no definite D call. V lost 7 bases and J lost 0, with 7 bases in between. Germline CDR1 SNHLY, CDR2 FYNNEI. The CDR3 is made up of 13 amino acids. The CDR3, as DNA: TGTGCCAGCAAGGTTGATAGCAATCAGCCCCAGCATTTT. Translating gives CASKVDSNQPQHF.

This clonotype was detected ten times or more. This chain links TRBV19 with TRBJ2-7; 11 bases map to TRBD2. CDR1 is LNHDA and CDR2 is SQIVND in the germline V gene (reference sequence). The CDR3 covers 15 residues. V lost 4 bases to trimming and J lost 8 bases; unmatched junction nucleotides: 10. This CDR3 is CASSTGLAGPDQQYF. DNA for the CDR3: TGTGCCAGTAGTACCGGACTAGCGGGCCCAGATCAGCAGTACTTC.

This clonotype was observed many times. This chain connects TRBV10-3 to TRBJ2-1; D not certain. CDR3 length equals 15 residues. CDR1 and CDR2 (germline): ENHRY, SYGVKD. Trimming cost V 3 bases and J 10 bases, with 19 bases left between them. The CDR3, as DNA: TGTGCCATCAGTGATACAACCAGAAGGAAAGAAGAGCAGTTCTTC. Encoded protein: CAISDTTRRKEEQFF.

The chain links TRBV19 to TRBJ2-1; 11 nucleotides match TRBD2. V lost 5 bases to trimming and J lost 13 bases; unmatched junction nucleotides: 7. Looked up from germline, CDR1 is LNHDA and CDR2 is SQIVND (reference sequence). The CDR3 contains 13 residues. CDR3 residues: CASSSLAGADQFF. CDR3 bases: TGTGCCAGTAGTTCACTAGCGGGAGCTGATCAGTTCTTC.

This clonotype showed up many times. The rearrangement links TRBV12-3 or TRBV12-4 to TRBJ1-2; D is uncertain. V lost 3 bases to trimming and J lost 3 bases, with 17 bases between them. The CDR3 contains 16 residues. The DNA of the CDR3 is TGTGCCAGCAGTTTGAATGCTAGGGTCGCATACTATGGCTACACCTTC. It specifies CASSLNARVAYYGYTF.

In its sample, this clonotype was seen many times. This chain joins TRBV10-2 and TRBJ2-7, with 8 bases identical to TRBD2. This CDR3 is 13 amino acids long. In germline, CDR1 is WSHSY, CDR2 SAAADI. V shed 8 bases and J 6 bases; nucleotides not matched to a gene: 9. The CDR3 protein is CASLSGGGGEQYF. The DNA of the CDR3 is TGCGCCAGCCTCAGCGGGGGAGGAGGCGAGCAGTACTTC.

This clonotype has only a few counts. A read error may account for a junction end that differs from germline. The rearrangement joins TRBV5-1 to TRBJ2-1; tentative D call: TRBD1 (6 bases). Germline CDR1 and CDR2: SGHRS and YFSETQ. CDR3 length equals 15 residues. DNA of the CDR3: TGCGCCAGCAGCGCCCGGGACACGAGCTACAATGAGCAGTTATTC. Its protein product is CASSARDTSYNEQLF.

This clonotype was seen ten or more times. The chain couples TRBV7-9 to TRBJ1-2; 7 bases fit TRBD1. The trim removed 1 base at V and 2 bases at J, leaving 1 base unmatched. This CDR3 region has 14 residues. Germline assignment: CDR1 SEHNR and CDR2 FQNEAQ (reference sequence). The CDR3 bases are TGTGCCAGCAGCTTAGAGGGGGCCAACTATGGCTACACCTTC. Its protein is CASSLEGANYGYTF.

This clonotype was observed many times. The genes are TRBV25-1 and TRBJ2-1; D gene uncertain. The CDR3 length is 11 residues. Germline V lookup: CDR1 MGHDK, CDR2 SYGVNS. Between the trimmed V and J ends, which lost 4 bases and 10 bases, there was a span of 8 bases. The DNA for the CDR3 is TGTGCCAGCAGTGTCTCCGGGGAGCAGTTCTTC. Translation: CASSVSGEQFF.

The chain joins TRBV20-1 to TRBJ2-3; TRBD2 agrees at 11 bases. After removal of 1 base from V and 2 bases from J, the junction contained 20 bases not matched to a gene. The CDR3 runs 21 residues. Looked up from germline, CDR1 is DFQATT and CDR2 is SNEGSKA (reference sequence). In DNA form, the CDR3 reads TGCAGTGCTAGAGTCAAGGGCGTGACTAGCGGGGCCCTTTTTTACACAGATACGCAGTATTTT. Protein sequence: CSARVKGVTSGALFYTDTQYF.

This clonotype was counted many times. The V gene is TRBV6-1, the J gene TRBJ1-3, with no clear D. The CDR3 runs 16 residues. Germline V lookup: CDR1 MNHNS, CDR2 SASEGT. Trimming stripped 5 bases from V and 4 bases from J, with 18 bases between. The CDR3 DNA reads TGTGCCAGCAGTACCGATTTAGGCGGCGCAGGAAACACCATATATTTT. It yields the protein CASSTDLGGAGNTIYF.

V usage is TRBV2 and J usage is TRBJ1-3; 7 bases are shared with TRBD1. V was clipped by 7 bases and J by 6 bases; unmatched bases: 6. This CDR3 contains 13 residues. Germline V gives CDR1 SNHLY, CDR2 FYNNEI. CDR3 bases: TGTGCCAGCATGAGGGACAGAGAAAACACCATATATTTT. Translated, it gives CASMRDRENTIYF.

The chain couples TRBV4-3 to TRBJ1-3; TRBD1 matches at 7 bases. The CDR3 sequence is 18 residues long. Germline assignment: CDR1 LGHNA and CDR2 YSLEER. The V and J ends lost 1 base and 0 bases, in that order; junction bases with no gene match: 9. Here the CDR3 reads CASSQVSLRTGSGNTIYF. DNA for the CDR3: TGCGCCAGCAGCCAAGTTTCCCTCCGGACAGGCTCTGGAAACACCATATATTTT.

The rearrangement joins TRBV29-1 to TRBJ2-1; D is unclear. The CDR3 extends over 11 amino acids. Trimming removed 8 bases from V and 5 bases from J, with 10 bases in between. Germline V gene sequence: CDR1 SQVTM, CDR2 ANQGSEA. The CDR3 loop reads CSIVRHNEQFF. CDR3 nucleotides: TGCAGCATTGTCCGTCACAATGAGCAGTTCTTC.